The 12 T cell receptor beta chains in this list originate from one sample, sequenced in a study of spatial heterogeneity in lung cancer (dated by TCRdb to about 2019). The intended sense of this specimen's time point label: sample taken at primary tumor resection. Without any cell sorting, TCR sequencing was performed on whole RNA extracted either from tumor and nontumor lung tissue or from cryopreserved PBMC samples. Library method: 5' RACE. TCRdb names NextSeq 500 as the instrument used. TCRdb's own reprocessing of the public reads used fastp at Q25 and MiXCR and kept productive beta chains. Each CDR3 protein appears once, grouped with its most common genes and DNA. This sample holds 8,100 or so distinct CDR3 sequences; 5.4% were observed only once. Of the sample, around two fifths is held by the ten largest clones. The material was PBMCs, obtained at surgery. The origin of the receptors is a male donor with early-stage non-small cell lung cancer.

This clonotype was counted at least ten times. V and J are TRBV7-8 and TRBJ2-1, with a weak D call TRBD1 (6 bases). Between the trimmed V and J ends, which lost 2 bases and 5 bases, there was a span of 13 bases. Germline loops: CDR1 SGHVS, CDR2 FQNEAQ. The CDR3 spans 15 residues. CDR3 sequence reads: CASSLTHGTNNEQFF. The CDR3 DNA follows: TGTGCCAGCAGCTTAACCCACGGGACAAACAATGAGCAGTTCTTC.

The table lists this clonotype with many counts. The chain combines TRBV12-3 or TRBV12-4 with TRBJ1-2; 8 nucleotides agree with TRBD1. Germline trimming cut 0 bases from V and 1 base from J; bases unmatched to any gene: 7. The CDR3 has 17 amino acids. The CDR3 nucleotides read TGTGCCAGCAGTTTAGCGAACAGGGGGACCCTTAACTATGGCTACACCTTC. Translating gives CASSLANRGTLNYGYTF.

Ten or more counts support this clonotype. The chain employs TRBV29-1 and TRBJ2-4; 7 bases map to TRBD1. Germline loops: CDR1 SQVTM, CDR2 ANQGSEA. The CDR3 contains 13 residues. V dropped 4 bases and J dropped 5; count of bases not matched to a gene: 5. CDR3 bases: TGCAGCGTTGCCACAGGGGTACAAAACATTCAGTACTTC. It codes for CSVATGVQNIQYF.

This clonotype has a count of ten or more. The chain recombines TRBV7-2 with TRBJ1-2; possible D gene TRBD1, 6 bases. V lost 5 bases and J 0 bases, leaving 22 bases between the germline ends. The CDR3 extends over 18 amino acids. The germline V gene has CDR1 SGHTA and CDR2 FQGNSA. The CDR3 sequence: CASSPRGGSPGTNYGYTF. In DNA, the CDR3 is TGTGCCAGCAGCCCAAGGGGGGGCTCCCCGGGGACTAACTATGGCTACACCTTC.

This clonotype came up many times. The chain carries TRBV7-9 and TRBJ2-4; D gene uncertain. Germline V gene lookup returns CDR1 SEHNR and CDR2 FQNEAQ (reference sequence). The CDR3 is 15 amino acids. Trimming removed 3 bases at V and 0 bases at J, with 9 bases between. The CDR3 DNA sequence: TGTGCCAGCAGCTTCCGCCTGCTAGCCAAAAACATTCAGTACTTC. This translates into CASSFRLLAKNIQYF.

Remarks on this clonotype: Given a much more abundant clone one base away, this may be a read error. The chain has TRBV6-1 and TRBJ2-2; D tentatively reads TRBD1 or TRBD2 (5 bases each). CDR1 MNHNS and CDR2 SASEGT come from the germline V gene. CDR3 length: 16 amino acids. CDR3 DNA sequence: TGTGTCAGCACGATTACCGGGACGGTGAACACCGGGGAGCTGTTTTTT. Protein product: CVSTITGTVNTGELFF.

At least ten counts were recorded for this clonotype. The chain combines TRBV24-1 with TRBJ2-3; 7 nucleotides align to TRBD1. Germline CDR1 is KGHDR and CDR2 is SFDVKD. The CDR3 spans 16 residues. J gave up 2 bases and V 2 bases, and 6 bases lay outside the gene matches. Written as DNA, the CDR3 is TGTGCCACCAGTGATTCCCAGACAGGGTCCACAGATACGCAGTATTTT. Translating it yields CATSDSQTGSTDTQYF.

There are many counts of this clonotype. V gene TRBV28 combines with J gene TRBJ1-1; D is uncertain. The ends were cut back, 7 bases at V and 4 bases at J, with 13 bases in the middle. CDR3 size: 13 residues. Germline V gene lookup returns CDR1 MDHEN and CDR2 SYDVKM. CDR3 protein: CASTGPWSTEAFF. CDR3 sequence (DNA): TGTGCCAGCACGGGCCCGTGGTCCACTGAAGCTTTCTTT.

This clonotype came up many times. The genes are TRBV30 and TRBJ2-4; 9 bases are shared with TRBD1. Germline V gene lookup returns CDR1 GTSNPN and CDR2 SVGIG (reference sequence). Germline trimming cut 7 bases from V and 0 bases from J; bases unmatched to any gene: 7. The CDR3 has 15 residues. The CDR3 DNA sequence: TGTGCCTCACTCGGGGGACAGGGAGCCAAAAACATTCAGTACTTC. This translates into CASLGGQGAKNIQYF.

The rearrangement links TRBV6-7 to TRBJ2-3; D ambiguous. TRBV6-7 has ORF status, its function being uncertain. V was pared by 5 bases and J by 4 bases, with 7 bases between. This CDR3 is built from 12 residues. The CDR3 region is CASSQVADTQYF. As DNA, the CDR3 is TGTGCCAGCAGTCAGGTGGCAGATACGCAGTATTTT.

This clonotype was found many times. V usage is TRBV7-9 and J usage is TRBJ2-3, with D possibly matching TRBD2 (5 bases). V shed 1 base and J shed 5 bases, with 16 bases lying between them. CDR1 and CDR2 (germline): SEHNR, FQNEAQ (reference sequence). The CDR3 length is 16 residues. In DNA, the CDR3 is TGTGCCAGCAGCTTAGATTGGGCTAGCAGGAAAGATACGCAGTATTTT. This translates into CASSLDWASRKDTQYF.

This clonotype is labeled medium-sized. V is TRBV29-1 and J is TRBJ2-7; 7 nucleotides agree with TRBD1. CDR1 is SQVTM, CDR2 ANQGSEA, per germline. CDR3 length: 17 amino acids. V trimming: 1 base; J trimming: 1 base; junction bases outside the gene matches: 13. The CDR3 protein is CSVEVASPGTVSYEQYF. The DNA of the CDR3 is TGCAGCGTTGAAGTCGCTTCTCCCGGGACAGTTTCCTACGAGCAGTACTTC.